The clone carrying this T cell receptor beta chain was observed a handful of times. Its antigen is unknown. The entry originates in a study of T-cell memory formation after mild COVID-19. Overall study context: The study found TCR clusters largely donor specific.

TCRdb redid the calling of the 5' RACE reads with MiXCR, one entry per CDR3 protein. The table has about 300,000 distinct CDR3 sequences, approximately 19% seen once. The CDR3 has 15 amino acids. J lost 7 bases, V lost 3 bases, and 8 bases had no gene match. Study conclusions and caveats: While clones contracting from day 15 to 85 were balanced between CD4 and CD8, later expanders leaned CD4+. CD4+ contracting clones were found mainly in CM and EM, and CD8+ ones in EMRA.

Source material: PBMCs or a T cell subset sorted from them (not recorded which). The chain employs TRBV12-3 or TRBV12-4 and TRBJ2-1, with TRBD1 identical over 8 bases. This sequence originates from a man between 18 and 35 years old who had mild COVID-19 (a few samples of this study predate the infection). Cell type and time point are not known. Here the CDR3 reads CASSFQQGVGNEQFF. CDR3 coding DNA: TGTGCCAGCAGTTTTCAACAGGGGGTTGGGAATGAGCAGTTCTTC.